The T cell receptor beta chain described here comes from a study of shared clonotypes between healthy human individuals. Study outcomes and limitations: Among donors, clonotype sharing was expected to be affected by sequencing depth. The sampled material consisted only of blood, and tissue repertoires are likely to differ.

DNA input for the unsorted PBMC replicate PCRs was about 280 ng, some 29,000 T cell genomes. Unsorted PBMC DNA went through sequencing on ten immunoSEQ deep assay plates. This table comes from immunoSEQ multiplex PCR, and its TCRdb copy is limited to in-frame clones, with some not included. The sample carries 450,000 to 500,000 clones, 70% to 85% recorded once. The germline gives CDR1 SGDLS, CDR2 YYNGEE. V lost 4 bases and J 1 base, leaving 17 bases between the germline ends. The CDR3 length is 16 residues. In its sample, this clone was seen a few times. What it binds is unknown. What was sequenced was PBMCs. The receptor comes from a woman in her forties in good health. Some clones in this sample may be carry-over from other donors' samples. This rearrangement joins TRBV9 to TRBJ1-1; possibly TRBD1 for D (5 bases). This CDR3 is CASSPGGWQRNTEAFF. CDR3 in DNA: TGTGCCAGCAGCCCCGGGGGGTGGCAGCGGAACACTGAAGCTTTCTTT.